This passage covers 17 T cell receptor beta chains from one sample sequenced in a study of T cell changes during pregnancy in multiple sclerosis. Measured with immunoSEQ multiplex PCR; TCRdb has only the in-frame clones, and not every one. The sample contains some 80,000 clones, just over 90% of which appear only once. The sequencing used peripheral blood, collected before pregnancy. The receptors here all came from a female donor with multiple sclerosis, enrolled in a pregnancy study.

The chain carries TRBV6-4 and TRBJ2-3; 8 nucleotides match TRBD2. CDR1 MRHNA and CDR2 SNTAGT come from the germline V gene. The CDR3 loop spans 14 amino acids. Losses at the gene ends were 6 bases for V and 6 bases for J; bases not matched to a gene: 8. CDR3 residues: CASSAGGAADTQYF. The CDR3 DNA sequence: TGTGCCAGCAGCGCCGGGGGGGCCGCCGATACGCAGTATTTT.

The chain uses TRBV2 and TRBJ2-1; the match to TRBD1 covers 10 bases. The CDR3 length is 16 residues. The J segment lost 5 bases and the V segment lost 6 bases, leaving 10 bases of the junction unmatched. From germline, CDR1 is SNHLY and CDR2 FYNNEI. CDR3 protein: CASSESWDRGHNEQFF. The CDR3 DNA reads TGTGCCAGCAGCGAATCCTGGGACAGGGGTCACAATGAGCAGTTCTTC.

The chain is built from TRBV6-5 and TRBJ2-1; D remains unclear. From germline, CDR1 is MNHEY and CDR2 SVGAGI. There are 14 residues in the CDR3. The V end lost 3 bases, the J end lost 9 bases, and 15 bases lay between the germline ends. The CDR3 sequence: CASSYSLPPGEQFF. For the CDR3, the DNA is TGTGCCAGCAGTTATTCGCTACCCCCCGGTGAGCAGTTCTTC.

The rearrangement joins TRBV11-1 to TRBJ2-5; D is uncertain. Trimming stripped 0 bases from V and 3 bases from J, with 5 bases between. CDR3 length: 13 residues. Looked up from germline, CDR1 is SGHAT and CDR2 is FQDESV (reference sequence). The CDR3, as DNA: TGTGCCAGCAGCTTAGCGCCAGAAGAGACCCAGTACTTC. Amino acid sequence: CASSLAPEETQYF. Full variable domain (rest looked up from reference TRBV11-1 and TRBJ2-5): EAEVAQSPRYKITEKSQAVAFWCDPISGHATLYWYRQILGQGPELLVQFQDESVVDDSQLPKDRFSAERLKGVDSTLKIQPAELGDSAMYLCASSLAPEETQYFGPGTRLLVL.

The genes are TRBV6-5 and TRBJ1-2; TRBD1 might be the D (5 bases). CDR3 length: 15 amino acids. V was shortened by 8 bases and J by 8 bases, with 24 bases between the two germline ends. Germline CDR1 and CDR2: MNHEY and SVGAGI. This CDR3 reads CASSSFWGRAGGYTF. DNA for the CDR3: TGTGCCAGCTCCTCATTCTGGGGCAGGGCAGGGGGCTACACCTTC.

The chain links TRBV5-1 to TRBJ2-7, with 9 nucleotides matching TRBD1. Germline lookup yields CDR1 SGHRS and CDR2 YFSETQ. Trimming removed 9 bases from V and 6 bases from J; junction bases left unmatched: 7. This CDR3 contains 12 residues. The CDR3 protein is CATRGTGPEQYF. As DNA, the CDR3 is TGCGCCACCCGTGGGACAGGGCCCGAGCAGTACTTC.

The V call is TRBV6-1, the J call TRBJ2-1, with a tentative D call TRBD1 (5 bases). The V end lost 0 bases, the J end lost 15 bases, and 15 bases lay between the germline ends. Germline lookup yields CDR1 MNHNS and CDR2 SASEGT. The CDR3 has 13 residues. This chain's CDR3 is CASSEALGAIRFF. The CDR3 DNA reads TGTGCCAGCAGTGAAGCTCTTGGGGCGATCCGGTTCTTC.

This chain links TRBV4-1 with TRBJ1-2; the D gene is possibly TRBD1 (6 bases). There are 16 residues in the CDR3. In germline, CDR1 is MGHRA, CDR2 YSYEKL. V shed 0 bases and J shed 5 bases, with 16 bases lying between them. Here the CDR3 reads CASSQDQAGAGYGYTF. The CDR3 bases are TGCGCCAGCAGCCAAGATCAGGCGGGGGCAGGGTATGGCTACACCTTC.

CDR3 DNA: TGTGCCAGCAGCCGAGGGAGGGGCAGGGGGAACACCGGGGAGCTGTTTTTT. This encodes CASSRGRGRGNTGELFF. The chain carries TRBV27 and TRBJ2-2, with a weak D call TRBD2 (7 bases). The germline V and J ends were trimmed by 6 bases and 1 base, with 18 bases remaining between them. The length of the CDR3 is 17 residues. From germline, CDR1 is MNHEY and CDR2 SMNVEV (reference sequence).

CDR3 loop: CASRLGVSYGYTF. In DNA, the CDR3 is TGCGCCAGCAGATTAGGGGTGAGCTATGGCTACACCTTC. The V gene is TRBV5-1, the J gene TRBJ1-2, with TRBD1 as a possible D gene (5 bases). V was pared by 5 bases and J by 4 bases, with 12 bases between. CDR3 length: 13 amino acids. Germline CDR1 is SGHRS and CDR2 is YFSETQ.

The V and J genes are TRBV6-1 and TRBJ1-1; the match to TRBD1 covers 7 bases. The CDR3 is 13 residues long. The trim removed 4 bases at V and 7 bases at J, leaving 6 bases unmatched. Germline values: CDR1 MNHNS, CDR2 SASEGT. CDR3 sequence (DNA): TGTGCCAGCAGTGGACAGGGAATACTTGAAGCTTTCTTT. Protein product: CASSGQGILEAFF.

V usage is TRBV19 and J usage is TRBJ2-7, with D maybe TRBD1 (5 bases). The CDR3 covers 11 residues. Per the germline V gene, CDR1 is LNHDA and CDR2 is SQIVND (reference sequence). V was trimmed by 10 bases and J by 7 bases, leaving 14 bases between them. CDR3 nucleotide sequence: TGTGCCACCATATCAAAGGGGGAGCAGTACTTC. This sequence encodes CATISKGEQYF. Full variable domain (remainder filled in from reference TRBV19 and TRBJ2-7): DGGITQSPKYLFRKEGQNVTLSCEQNLNHDAMYWYRQDPGQGLRLIYYSQIVNDFQKGDIAEGYSVSREKKESFPLTVTSAQKNPTAFYLCATISKGEQYFGPGTRLTVT.

The V call is TRBV5-1, the J call TRBJ1-1; possibly TRBD1 for D (6 bases). The germline V gene has CDR1 SGHRS and CDR2 YFSETQ. CDR3 length equals 16 residues. Between the trimmed V and J ends, which lost 0 bases and 1 base, there was a span of 13 bases. CDR3 in DNA: TGCGCCAGCAGCTTGGGGCTAGGCAGGGGGAACACTGAAGCTTTCTTT. Amino acids: CASSLGLGRGNTEAFF.

This clone was counted a few times. The V gene is TRBV7-9, the J gene TRBJ1-1; the D gene is possibly TRBD1 (6 bases). This CDR3 comprises 14 residues. The V gene's germline CDR1 is SEHNR and CDR2 FQNEAQ (reference sequence). The germline V and J ends were trimmed by 5 bases and 3 bases, with 13 bases remaining between them. The CDR3: CASSPLTGHTEAFF. For the CDR3, the DNA is TGTGCCAGCAGCCCACTAACAGGGCACACTGAAGCTTTCTTT. The whole variable domain, remainder taken from reference TRBV7-9 and TRBJ1-1, is DTGVSQNPRHKITKRGQNVTFRCDPISEHNRLYWYRQTLGQGPEFLTYFQNEAQLEKSRLLSDRFSAERPKGSFSTLEIQRTEQGDSAMYLCASSPLTGHTEAFFGQGTRLTVV.

The chain's CDR3 is CASGRGSYNEQFF. CDR3 nucleotide sequence: TGTGCCAGCGGGCGGGGGTCTTACAATGAGCAGTTCTTC. The chain uses TRBV9 and TRBJ2-1, with TRBD2 identical over 7 bases. V dropped 7 bases and J dropped 4; count of bases not matched to a gene: 5. Germline loops: CDR1 SGDLS, CDR2 YYNGEE. The CDR3 is 13 residues long. The variable domain in full, with the rest retrieved from reference TRBV9 and TRBJ2-1, is DSGVTQTPKHLITATGQRVTLRCSPRSGDLSVYWYQQSLDQGLQFLIQYYNGEERAKGNILERFSAQQFPDLHSELNLSSLELGDSALYFCASGRGSYNEQFFGPGTRLTVL.

V gene TRBV6-5 combines with J gene TRBJ1-1; 8 bases align to TRBD1. The CDR3 runs to 14 residues. After removal of 6 bases from V and 1 base from J, the junction contained 4 bases not matched to a gene. In germline, CDR1 is MNHEY, CDR2 SVGAGI. This CDR3 is CASRQQGGNTEAFF. DNA for the CDR3: TGTGCCAGCAGACAACAGGGGGGGAACACTGAAGCTTTCTTT.

CDR3 in DNA: TGTGCCAGCAGCCTCGGGGACAAGAACACTGAAGCTTTCTTT. This translates into CASSLGDKNTEAFF. The chain has TRBV7-8 and TRBJ1-1, with a possible D match to TRBD1 (6 bases). Germline V gives CDR1 SGHVS, CDR2 FQNEAQ. V lost 5 bases and J lost 1, with 11 bases in between. The CDR3 extends over 14 amino acids.